A selection of T cell receptor beta chains follows, all from one sample in a study of blood T cell repertoires in COVID-19. Clones were sequenced by immunoSEQ multiplex PCR, and TCRdb holds only the in-frame ones, with some missing. This table has about 98,000 clones, around nine tenths appearing once. The sequenced sample was peripheral blood. These receptors all stem from a middle-aged man with acute or convalescent COVID-19. Both conserved end residues are part of each CDR3. A D gene is named only where the DNA matches it firmly. Some rows mark clone size as missing; the rest say once, few, many or name a class of expanded clone.

abundance | j_gene | d_gene | v_gene | CDR3aa | CDR3nt
. | TRBJ1-6 | TRBD1 | TRBV18 | CASSLRDSDSPLHF | TGTGCCAGCTCACTCCGGGACAGCGATTCACCCCTCCACTTT
. | TRBJ2-7 | TRBD2 | TRBV3-1/TRBV3-2 | CASSRTTSGRHEQYF | TGTGCCAGCAGCCGGACGACTAGCGGGAGACACGAGCAGTACTTC
few | TRBJ2-1 | . | TRBV9 | CASSVEQLVSYNEQFF | TGTGCCAGCAGCGTGGAACAGCTGGTCTCCTACAATGAGCAGTTCTTC
. | TRBJ1-2 | TRBD1 | TRBV6-2/TRBV6-3 | CASSFPGQKNYGYTF | TGTGCCAGCAGTTTCCCGGGACAGAAGAACTATGGCTACACCTTC
. | TRBJ2-2 | TRBD1 | TRBV2 | CASRGDRGPAIKAGELFF | TGTGCCAGCAGAGGGGACAGGGGGCCCGCAATAAAAGCCGGGGAGCTGTTTTTT
. | TRBJ2-1 | . | TRBV24-1 | CATSQLADSYNEQFF | TGTGCCACCTCCCAGTTAGCGGACTCCTACAATGAGCAGTTCTTC
. | TRBJ1-1 | . | TRBV15 | CATRQTMNTEAFF | TGTGCCACCCGACAGACAATGAACACTGAAGCTTTCTTT
. | TRBJ1-2 | TRBD1 | TRBV6-5 | CASSYRQGESYGGYTF | TGTGCCAGCAGTTACCGCCAGGGGGAATCGTATGGTGGCTACACCTTC
few | TRBJ1-3 | . | TRBV19 | CASSLTVAGNTIYF | TGTGCCAGTAGCTTGACAGTAGCTGGAAACACCATATATTTT
. | TRBJ2-1 | TRBD1 | TRBV2 | CASRQWTGPNEQFF | TGTGCCAGCAGACAGTGGACAGGGCCGAATGAGCAGTTCTTC
. | TRBJ1-5 | . | TRBV12-3/TRBV12-4 | CASSLLLAGLQHF | TGTGCCAGCAGTCTACTCCTTGCGGGCCTTCAGCATTTT
. | TRBJ2-3 | TRBD1 | TRBV20-1 | CSASKTGGTGDTQYF | TGCAGTGCTAGTAAAACAGGGGGCACCGGGGATACGCAGTATTTT
. | TRBJ2-7 | TRBD1 | TRBV5-1 | CASSLVVGQGDEQYF | TGCGCCAGCAGCTTGGTTGTGGGACAGGGGGACGAGCAGTACTTC
. | TRBJ2-3 | TRBD2 | TRBV7-9 | CASSFGLAGGRADTQYF | TGTGCCAGCAGCTTCGGACTAGCGGGAGGGAGGGCAGATACGCAGTATTTT
. | TRBJ2-3 | TRBD1 | TRBV19 | CASSLQGERDTQYF | TGTGCCAGTAGCCTCCAGGGGGAGAGAGATACGCAGTATTTT
. | TRBJ2-7 | . | TRBV7-9 | CASSSPTGWQYF | TGTGCCAGCAGCTCTCCGACAGGATGGCAGTACTTC
once | TRBJ2-1 | TRBD1 | TRBV29-1 | CSVDRGHNEQFF | TGCAGCGTAGACAGGGGACACAATGAGCAGTTCTTC
. | TRBJ2-1 | TRBD2 | TRBV5-1 | CASSTAGVYNEQFF | TGCGCCAGCTCTACAGCGGGGGTCTACAATGAGCAGTTCTTC
. | TRBJ1-1 | . | TRBV11-3 | CASSIRHLNTEAFF | TGTGCCAGCAGCATCCGACACCTGAACACTGAAGCTTTCTTT
. | TRBJ2-1 | . | TRBV11-3 | CASTPIGTNEQFF | TGTGCCAGCACCCCGATTGGGACTAATGAGCAGTTCTTC
. | TRBJ2-2 | TRBD1 | TRBV24-1 | CATRSDRVNTGELFF | TGTGCCACCAGATCGGACAGGGTAAACACCGGGGAGCTGTTTTTT
. | TRBJ1-3 | TRBD1 | TRBV15 | CATSRASTGKLSGNTIYF | TGTGCCACCAGCAGAGCCTCGACAGGGAAACTCTCTGGAAACACCATATATTTT
. | TRBJ2-2 | . | TRBV7-8 | CASSLEASMQKNGELFF | TGTGCCAGCAGCTTAGAGGCTAGCATGCAGAAGAACGGGGAGCTGTTTTTT
. | TRBJ2-5 | TRBD1 | TRBV5-6 | CASSLTGQGIQETQYF | TGTGCCAGCAGCTTGACGGGACAGGGGATCCAAGAGACCCAGTACTTC
. | TRBJ2-3 | . | TRBV5-4 | CASSSGGGGLRADTQYF | TGTGCCAGCAGCTCGGGAGGTGGGGGCTTAAGGGCAGATACGCAGTATTTT
. | TRBJ2-3 | . | TRBV6-5 | CALNPGRVTDTQYF | TGTGCCTTAAACCCTGGGCGGGTCACAGATACGCAGTATTTT
. | TRBJ2-7 | . | TRBV19 | CASAAGKNEQYF | TGTGCCAGTGCCGCAGGGAAGAACGAGCAGTACTTC
. | TRBJ2-5 | . | TRBV9 | CASSVDGATQETQYF | TGTGCCAGCAGCGTAGATGGGGCAACCCAAGAGACCCAGTACTTC
once | TRBJ1-5 | TRBD1 | TRBV2 | CASSLGQGNQPQHF | TGTGCCAGCAGCTTGGGACAGGGCAATCAGCCCCAGCATTTT